Each of the 11 T cell receptor beta chains below was sequenced from the same sample in a study of shared clonotypes between healthy human individuals. Assay: immunoSEQ multiplex PCR; the TCRdb copy retains only in-frame clones and omits some. The table includes 500,000 to 700,000 clones, approximately 96% detected once. Naive CD8 cells, CD45RO-negative and positively selected for CCR7, excluded terminally differentiated effector memory CD45RA+ cells. What was sequenced was naive CD8+ T cells sorted from blood. Source of these receptors: a woman in her twenties or thirties in good health.

This clone was seen a single time. The chain joins TRBV2 to TRBJ2-1; D not certain. Trimming stripped 5 bases from V and 7 bases from J, with 15 bases between. Germline CDR1 reads SNHLY; CDR2 reads FYNNEI. The CDR3 has 14 residues. The CDR3, as DNA: TGTGCCAGCAGTCGGCCTTATGAAGGGAATGAGCAGTTCTTC. Amino acid sequence: CASSRPYEGNEQFF.

The V and J genes are TRBV13 and TRBJ1-2; D not resolved. The CDR3 covers 12 residues. Trimming took 5 bases from V and 8 from J, leaving 12 bases between them. The germline V gene has CDR1 PRHDT and CDR2 FYEKMQ (reference sequence). CDR3 residues: CASSGPPRGYTF. The CDR3 DNA is TGTGCCAGCAGCGGACCCCCGCGGGGCTACACCTTC.

This rearrangement joins TRBV27 to TRBJ2-2; D is unclear. V lost 1 base to trimming and J lost 6 bases, with 3 bases between them. From germline, CDR1 is MNHEY and CDR2 SMNVEV (reference sequence). The CDR3 is 12 amino acids. The CDR3 region is CASSLFSGELFF. CDR3 DNA: TGTGCCAGCAGTTTATTTTCCGGGGAGCTGTTTTTT.

This clone showed up just once. The V call is TRBV2, the J call TRBJ2-3; 12 nucleotides match TRBD2. Germline V gene data show CDR1 as SNHLY and CDR2 as FYNNEI. The V gene end was trimmed by 6 bases and the J gene end by 2 bases; junction bases not matched to a gene: 6. The CDR3 totals 16 residues. CDR3 region: CASRSWTSGVTDTQYF. CDR3 DNA: TGTGCCAGCAGGTCATGGACTAGCGGGGTCACAGATACGCAGTATTTT. The whole variable domain, remainder taken from reference TRBV2 and TRBJ2-3, is EPEVTQTPSHQVTQMGQEVILRCVPISNHLYFYWYRQILGQKVEFLVSFYNNEISEKSEIFDDQFSVERPDGSNFTLKIRSTKLEDSAMYFCASRSWTSGVTDTQYFGPGTRLTVL.

The chain couples TRBV28 to TRBJ1-4; 10 bases are a match to TRBD1. Germline lookup yields CDR1 MDHEN and CDR2 SYDVKM. The CDR3 has 14 residues. The ends lost 6 bases at V and 12 bases at J; junction bases unmatched: 10. The CDR3 DNA follows: TGTGCCAGCAGAACCGGACAGGGGGGTGGAGAACTGTTTTTT. Translation gives CASRTGQGGGELFF. The full variable domain, rest sourced from reference TRBV28 and TRBJ1-4, is DVKVTQSSRYLVKRTGEKVFLECVQDMDHENMFWYRQDPGLGLRLIYFSYDVKMKEKGDIPEGYSVSREKKERFSLILESASTNQTSMYLCASRTGQGGGELFFGSGTQLSVL.

Turning to this clone: The same CDR3 also results from other DNA sequences found in this sample. The rearrangement joins TRBV27 to TRBJ2-5; D call uncertain. The V and J ends lost 4 bases and 5 bases respectively, with 5 bases between them. CDR1 and CDR2 (germline): MNHEY, SMNVEV (reference sequence). The CDR3 is 11 amino acids. CDR3 nucleotides: TGTGCCAGCAGTTACGGGGAGACCCAGTACTTC. Translated, it gives CASSYGETQYF.

The sample holds one count of this clone. V and J are TRBV2 and TRBJ1-2, with no clear D. Germline V lookup: CDR1 SNHLY, CDR2 FYNNEI. The CDR3 is made up of 13 amino acids. With 6 bases removed from V and 4 bases from J, the gap between germline ends came to 12 bases. Written as DNA, the CDR3 is TGTGCCAGCAGATCAACACTGTCCTATGGCTACACCTTC. This sequence encodes CASRSTLSYGYTF.

The chain combines TRBV27 with TRBJ2-4; TRBD2 is a possible D gene (5 bases). The V end was cut by 0 bases, the J end by 1 base, with 10 bases between. Germline-derived CDR1 and CDR2 are MNHEY and SMNVEV (reference sequence). This CDR3 is 16 amino acids long. DNA of the CDR3: TGTGCCAGCAGTTTATCGAGCGGATGGGCCAAAAACATTCAGTACTTC. Its translation: CASSLSSGWAKNIQYF.

This sequence joins TRBV27 and TRBJ1-4; D gene unclear. The V gene's germline CDR1 is MNHEY and CDR2 SMNVEV (reference sequence). The V end was cut by 3 bases, the J end by 8 bases, with 7 bases between. This CDR3 region has 12 residues. The CDR3 DNA reads as TGTGCCAGCAGTTTTTCGGGGGAAAAACTGTTTTTT. Residues: CASSFSGEKLFF.

The chain is built from TRBV9 and TRBJ1-1; D remains unclear. Trimming pared 4 bases from V and 3 bases from J, leaving 10 bases between. The CDR3 runs 13 residues. CDR1 SGDLS and CDR2 YYNGEE come from the germline V gene. CDR3 amino acids: CASSPRRDTEAFF. CDR3 DNA sequence: TGTGCCAGCAGCCCCCGAAGGGACACTGAAGCTTTCTTT. The entire variable domain, with the rest obtained from reference TRBV9 and TRBJ1-1, is as follows: DSGVTQTPKHLITATGQRVTLRCSPRSGDLSVYWYQQSLDQGLQFLIQYYNGEERAKGNILERFSAQQFPDLHSELNLSSLELGDSALYFCASSPRRDTEAFFGQGTRLTVV.

This chain uses TRBV29-1 with TRBJ2-6; D possibly corresponds to TRBD1 (5 bases). Germline V CDR1 and CDR2: SQVTM, ANQGSEA. The V end was cut by 4 bases, the J end by 3 bases, with 7 bases between. This CDR3 has 13 residues. The CDR3 here is CSVVGHGANVLTF. CDR3 nucleotide sequence: TGCAGCGTTGTGGGGCATGGGGCCAACGTCCTGACTTTC.